The 5 T cell receptor beta chains given below trace back to one sample, sequenced in a study of technical replicates of blood from several donors. The method was immunoSEQ multiplex PCR; TCRdb's version includes in-frame clones alone and lacks a portion of them. The sample has about 63,000 clones; about 88% are singletons. What was sequenced was PBMCs. The receptors derive from a human donor in good health. Some clones in this sample may be carry-over from other donors' samples.

This clone occurred a few times. The V call is TRBV5-1, the J call TRBJ1-1; 7 nucleotides line up with TRBD1. V lost 2 bases and J lost 0; bases outside the gene matches: 4. Germline V gives CDR1 SGHRS, CDR2 YFSETQ. The CDR3 consists of 15 residues. In DNA form, the CDR3 reads TGCGCCAGCAGCTTTTACACAGGGGTGAACACTGAAGCTTTCTTT. Translated: CASSFYTGVNTEAFF.

The chain joins TRBV11-3 to TRBJ2-7; tentatively, D is TRBD2 (6 bases). The V gene lost 0 bases and the J gene lost 1 base, with 22 bases spanning the gap. In germline, CDR1 is SGHNT, CDR2 YENEEA. The CDR3 covers 19 residues. The CDR3 here is CASSLDLRRGGTESYEQYF. DNA for the CDR3: TGTGCCAGCAGCTTAGATCTGCGGCGCGGCGGGACGGAGTCCTACGAGCAGTACTTC.

The rearrangement links TRBV7-8 to TRBJ2-5; 8 positions agree with TRBD1. The CDR3 covers 18 residues. V shed 5 bases, J shed 2 bases, and the junction held 16 bases outside the gene matches. CDR1 and CDR2 from the germline V gene are SGHVS and FQNEAQ. The CDR3: CASSLDRALKGWQETQYF. CDR3 bases: TGTGCCAGCAGCCTGGACAGGGCCCTGAAGGGTTGGCAAGAGACCCAGTACTTC.

J is TRBJ2-7 and V is TRBV7-9, with D unresolved. This CDR3 spans 12 amino acids. V was pared by 5 bases and J by 4 bases, with 9 bases between. Per germline, CDR1 SEHNR and CDR2 FQNEAQ (reference sequence). CDR3 sequence: CASSPREYEQYF. The CDR3 bases are TGTGCCAGCAGCCCGAGAGAGTACGAGCAGTACTTC.

This clone was observed a few times. V is TRBV6-5 and J is TRBJ1-3; D possibly corresponds to TRBD1 (6 bases). V was cut by 5 bases and J by 0 bases, with 11 bases left in between. The CDR3 has 15 residues. Germline V gene data show CDR1 as MNHEY and CDR2 as SVGAGI. CDR3 DNA: TGTGCCAGCAGTCGACAGGCGTTCTCTGGAAACACCATATATTTT. It translates to CASSRQAFSGNTIYF.